This paragraph covers one T cell receptor (beta chain) sequence. The sample originates from a study of blood T cell repertoires in COVID-19. Study overall: Researchers got acute and convalescent COVID-19 samples from the United States, Italy and Spain. Sources were T cells, B-cell-depleted T cells, or PBMCs; the material itself was cDNA or gDNA.

In the source study's methods: Cell counts per sample came from amplifying reference gene primers. The data were produced by immunoSEQ multiplex PCR, yet TCRdb's version contains in-frame clones alone and is incomplete. For V, J and clone size, that table is used; D and trimming come from the DNA. The data hold 160,000 or so clones, with roughly 89% observed a single time. Per the germline V gene, CDR1 is MNHNS and CDR2 is SASEGT. Trimming cost V 3 bases and J 5 bases, with 5 bases left between them. CDR3 length: 12 residues. Seattle enrolled patients during active infection and tracked them longitudinally.

Material for sequencing was peripheral blood. V usage is TRBV6-1 and J usage is TRBJ1-5; D is undetermined. The clonotype comes from a woman in her seventies with COVID-19, enrolled during active disease. The CDR3 spells CASSDTYQPQHF. DNA of the CDR3: TGTGCCAGCAGTGATACATATCAGCCCCAGCATTTT.